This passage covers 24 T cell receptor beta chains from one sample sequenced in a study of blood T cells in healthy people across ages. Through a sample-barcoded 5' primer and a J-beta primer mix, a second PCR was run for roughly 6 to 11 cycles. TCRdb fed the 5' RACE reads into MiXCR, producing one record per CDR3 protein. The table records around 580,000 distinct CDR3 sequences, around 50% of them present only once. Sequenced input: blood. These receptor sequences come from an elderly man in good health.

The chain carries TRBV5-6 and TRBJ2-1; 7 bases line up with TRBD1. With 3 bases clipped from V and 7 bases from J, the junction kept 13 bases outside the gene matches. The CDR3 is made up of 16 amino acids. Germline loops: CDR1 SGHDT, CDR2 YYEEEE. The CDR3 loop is CASSYESKGQINEQFF. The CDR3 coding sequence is TGTGCCAGCAGCTACGAAAGCAAGGGACAGATTAATGAGCAGTTCTTC.

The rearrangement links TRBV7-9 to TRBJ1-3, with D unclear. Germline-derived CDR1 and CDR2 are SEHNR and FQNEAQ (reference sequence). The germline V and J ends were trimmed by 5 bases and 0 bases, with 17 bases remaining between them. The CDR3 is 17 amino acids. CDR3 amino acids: CASSPIYGGLSGNTIYF. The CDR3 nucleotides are TGTGCCAGCAGCCCCATATATGGAGGGCTCTCTGGAAACACCATATATTTT.

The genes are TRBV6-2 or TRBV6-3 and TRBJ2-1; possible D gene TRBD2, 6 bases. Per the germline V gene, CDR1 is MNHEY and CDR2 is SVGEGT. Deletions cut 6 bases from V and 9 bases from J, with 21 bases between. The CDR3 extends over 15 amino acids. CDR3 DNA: TGTGCCAGCAGGATAGATAACGGACTATTCGGTGAGCAGTTCTTC. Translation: CASRIDNGLFGEQFF.

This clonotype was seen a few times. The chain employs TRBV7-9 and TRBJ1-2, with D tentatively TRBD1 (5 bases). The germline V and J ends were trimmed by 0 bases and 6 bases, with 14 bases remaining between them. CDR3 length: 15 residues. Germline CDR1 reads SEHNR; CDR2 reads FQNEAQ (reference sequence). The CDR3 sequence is CASSLAGAGLNGYTF. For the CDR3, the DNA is TGTGCCAGCAGCTTAGCCGGTGCAGGGTTAAATGGCTACACCTTC.

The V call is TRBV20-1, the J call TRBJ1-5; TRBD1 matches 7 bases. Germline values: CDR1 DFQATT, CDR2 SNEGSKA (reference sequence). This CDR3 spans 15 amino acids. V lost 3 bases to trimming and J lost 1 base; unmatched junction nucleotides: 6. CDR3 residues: CSASRQGTSNQPQHF. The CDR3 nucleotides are TGCAGTGCTAGTAGACAGGGAACGAGCAATCAGCCCCAGCATTTT.

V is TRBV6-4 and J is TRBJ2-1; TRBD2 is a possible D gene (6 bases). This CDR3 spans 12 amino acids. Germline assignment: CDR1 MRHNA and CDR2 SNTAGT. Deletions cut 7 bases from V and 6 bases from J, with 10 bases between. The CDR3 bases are TGTGCCAGCATTCGGAGGGCCAATGAGCAGTTCTTC. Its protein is CASIRRANEQFF.

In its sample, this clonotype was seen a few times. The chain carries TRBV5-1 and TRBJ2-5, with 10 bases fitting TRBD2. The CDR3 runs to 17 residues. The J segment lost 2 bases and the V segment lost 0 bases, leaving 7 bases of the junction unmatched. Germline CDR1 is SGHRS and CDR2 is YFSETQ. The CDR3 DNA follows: TGCGCCAGCAGCTTGGGTCTAGCGGGGGCACATCAAGAGACCCAGTACTTC. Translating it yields CASSLGLAGAHQETQYF.

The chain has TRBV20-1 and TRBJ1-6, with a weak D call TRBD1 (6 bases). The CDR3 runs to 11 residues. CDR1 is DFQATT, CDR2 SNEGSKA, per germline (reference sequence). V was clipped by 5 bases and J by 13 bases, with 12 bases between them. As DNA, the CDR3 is TGCAGTGCTGCCGGGACAACCCCCCTCCACTTT. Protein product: CSAAGTTPLHF.

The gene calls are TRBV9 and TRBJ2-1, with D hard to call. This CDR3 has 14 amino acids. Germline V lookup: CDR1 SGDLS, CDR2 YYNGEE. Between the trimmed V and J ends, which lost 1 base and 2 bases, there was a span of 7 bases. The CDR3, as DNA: TGTGCCAGCAGCGTACTGGAAACCTACAATGAGCAGTTCTTC. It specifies CASSVLETYNEQFF.

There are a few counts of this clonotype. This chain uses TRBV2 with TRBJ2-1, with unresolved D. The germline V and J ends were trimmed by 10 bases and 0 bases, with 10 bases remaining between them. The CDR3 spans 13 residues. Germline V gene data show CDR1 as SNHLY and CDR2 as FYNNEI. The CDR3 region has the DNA TGTGCCACTGAGGCAGGCTCCTACAATGAGCAGTTCTTC. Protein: CATEAGSYNEQFF.

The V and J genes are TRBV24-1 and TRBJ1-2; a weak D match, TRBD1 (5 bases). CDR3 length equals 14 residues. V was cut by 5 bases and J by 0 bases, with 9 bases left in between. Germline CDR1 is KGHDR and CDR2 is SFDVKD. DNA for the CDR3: TGTGCCACCAGTGGACCGGGACCTAACTATGGCTACACCTTC. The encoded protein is CATSGPGPNYGYTF.

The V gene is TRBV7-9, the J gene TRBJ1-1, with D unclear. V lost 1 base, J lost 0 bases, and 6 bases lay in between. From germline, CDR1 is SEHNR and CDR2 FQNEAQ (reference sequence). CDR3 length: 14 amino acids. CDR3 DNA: TGTGCCAGCAGCTTAGGGCAGGTGAACACTGAAGCTTTCTTT. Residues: CASSLGQVNTEAFF.

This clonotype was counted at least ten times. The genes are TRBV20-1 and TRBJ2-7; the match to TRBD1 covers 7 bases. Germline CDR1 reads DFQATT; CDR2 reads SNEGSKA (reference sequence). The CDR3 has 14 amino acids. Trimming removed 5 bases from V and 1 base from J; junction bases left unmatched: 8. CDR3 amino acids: CSAPDRSASYEQYF. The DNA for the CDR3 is TGCAGTGCTCCGGACAGGTCCGCATCCTACGAGCAGTACTTC.

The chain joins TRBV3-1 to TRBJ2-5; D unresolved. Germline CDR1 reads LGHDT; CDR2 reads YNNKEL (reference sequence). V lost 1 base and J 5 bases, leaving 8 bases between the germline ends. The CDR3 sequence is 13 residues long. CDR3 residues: CASSQGASETQYF. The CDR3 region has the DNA TGTGCCAGCAGCCAAGGGGCTTCTGAGACCCAGTACTTC.

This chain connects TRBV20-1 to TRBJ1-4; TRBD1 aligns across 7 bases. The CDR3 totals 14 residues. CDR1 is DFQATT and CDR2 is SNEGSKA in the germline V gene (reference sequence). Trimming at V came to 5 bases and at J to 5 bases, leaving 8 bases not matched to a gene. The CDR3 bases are TGCAGTGCTCAACACTCGGGACAGAATGAAAAACTGTTTTTT. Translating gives CSAQHSGQNEKLFF.

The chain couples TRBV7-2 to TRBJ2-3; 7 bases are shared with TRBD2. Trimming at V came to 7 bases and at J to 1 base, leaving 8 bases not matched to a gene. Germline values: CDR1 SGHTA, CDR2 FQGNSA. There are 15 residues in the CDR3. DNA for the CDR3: TGTGCCAGCACTGTGTTGGGGGGGGGCACAGATACGCAGTATTTT. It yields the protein CASTVLGGGTDTQYF.

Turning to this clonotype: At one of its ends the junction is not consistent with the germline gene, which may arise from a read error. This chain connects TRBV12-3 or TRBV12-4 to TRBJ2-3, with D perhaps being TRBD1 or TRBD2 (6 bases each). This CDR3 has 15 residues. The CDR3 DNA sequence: TGTGCCAGCAGTTTGGGGGGCGGGATCACAGATACGGAGTATTTT. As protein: CASSLGGGITDTEYF.

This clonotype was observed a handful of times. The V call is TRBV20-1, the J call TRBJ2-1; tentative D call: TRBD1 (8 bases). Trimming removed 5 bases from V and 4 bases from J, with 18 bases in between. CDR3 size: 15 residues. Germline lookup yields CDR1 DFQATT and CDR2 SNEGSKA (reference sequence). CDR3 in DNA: TGCAGTGCTTCGCGACAGGGGAGGGTTTACAATGAGCAGTTCTTC. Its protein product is CSASRQGRVYNEQFF.

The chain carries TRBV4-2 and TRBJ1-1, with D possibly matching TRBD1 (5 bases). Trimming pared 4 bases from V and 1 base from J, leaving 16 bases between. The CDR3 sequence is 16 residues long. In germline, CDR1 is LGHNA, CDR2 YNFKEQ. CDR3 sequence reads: CASSPYSGRENTEAFF. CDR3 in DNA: TGTGCCAGCAGCCCCTATTCGGGACGAGAGAACACTGAAGCTTTCTTT.

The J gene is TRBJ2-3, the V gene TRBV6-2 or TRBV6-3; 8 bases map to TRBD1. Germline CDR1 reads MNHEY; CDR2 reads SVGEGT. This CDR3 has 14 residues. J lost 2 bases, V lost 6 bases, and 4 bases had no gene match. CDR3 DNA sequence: TGTGCCAGCAGACGGACAGGGATCACAGATACGCAGTATTTT. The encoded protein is CASRRTGITDTQYF.

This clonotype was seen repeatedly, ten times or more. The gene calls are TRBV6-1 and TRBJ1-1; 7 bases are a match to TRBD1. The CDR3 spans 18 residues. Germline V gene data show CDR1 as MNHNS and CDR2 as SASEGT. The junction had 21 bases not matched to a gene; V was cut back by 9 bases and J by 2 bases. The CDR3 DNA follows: TGTGCCAGGGAGATTAGGGGCAGGGGGATTCCGAACAACACTGAAGCTTTCTTT. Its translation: CAREIRGRGIPNNTEAFF.

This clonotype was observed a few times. CDR3 bases: TGCGCCAGCAGCATGGATAGGGCTTCCTACGAGCAGTACTTC. Translation gives CASSMDRASYEQYF. This sequence joins TRBV5-1 and TRBJ2-7, with D unresolved. The CDR3 runs to 14 residues. V lost 4 bases and J lost 1, with 12 bases in between. Germline values: CDR1 SGHRS, CDR2 YFSETQ.

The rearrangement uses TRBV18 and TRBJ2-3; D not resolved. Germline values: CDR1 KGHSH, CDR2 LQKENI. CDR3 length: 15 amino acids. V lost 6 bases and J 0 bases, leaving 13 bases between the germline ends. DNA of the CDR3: TGTGCCAGCTCCGCCGGGTCTTTTAGCACAGATACGCAGTATTTT. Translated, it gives CASSAGSFSTDTQYF.

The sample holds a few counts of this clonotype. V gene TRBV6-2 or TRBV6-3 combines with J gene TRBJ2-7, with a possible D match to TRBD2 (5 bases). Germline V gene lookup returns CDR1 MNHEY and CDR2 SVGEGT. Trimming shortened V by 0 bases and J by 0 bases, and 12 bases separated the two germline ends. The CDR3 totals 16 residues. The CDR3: CASSYSRRELSYEQYF. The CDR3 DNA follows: TGTGCCAGCAGTTACTCGCGTAGGGAGCTCTCCTACGAGCAGTACTTC.